This T cell receptor beta chain was found in a study of T cell responses to AZD1222 COVID-19 vaccine. Study findings and constraints: Repertoire collection took place solely once the T cell response had peaked. Unmutated variant regions are reportedly the target of nearly half of TCRs that are spike-specific. Spike-specific TCRs gained breadth and depth after people received two AZD1222 doses.

Data came from immunoSEQ multiplex PCR; TCRdb stores just in-frame clones and leaves some out. The sample records tens of thousands of clones, about 88% being singletons. The V gene's germline CDR1 is MNHEY and CDR2 SMNVEV (reference sequence). The CDR3 spans 13 residues. Trimming took off 6 bases at V and 2 bases at J, with 8 bases between the two ends. A word on this clone: Its antigen is as yet unknown.

The source was peripheral blood, collected on day 0 of AZD1222 vaccination. This TCR was sampled from an adult in good health. The genes are TRBV27 and TRBJ2-4; D remains unclear. The chain's CDR3 is CASRPASKNIQYF. The CDR3 DNA reads as TGTGCCAGCAGACCCGCCTCCAAAAACATTCAGTACTTC.